This entry lists 18 T cell receptor beta chains sequenced from one sample in a study of regulatory T cells in long-lasting Graves disease. Arm-PCR of CDR3 regions with iRepertoire HTBI primers generated TCR beta libraries. TCRdb redid the calling of the multiplex PCR reads with MiXCR, one entry per CDR3 protein. The profile shows 450,000 to 600,000 distinct CDR3 sequences, 16% of them singletons. Documented time point: newly diagnosed GD, antithyroid drugs for less than 3 months. With RNA extracted from PBMCs as input, the TCR library was made. These data were likewise used in another study, on T cells in Graves' hyperthyroidism and ophthalmopathy.

This material consisted of peripheral blood mononuclear cells (PBMCs), taken at new diagnosis, from a patient treated with antithyroid drugs. The source is a man in his forties with Graves disease.

This clonotype was counted at least ten times. The genes are TRBV2 and TRBJ1-1; perhaps TRBD1 as D (5 bases). Deletions cut 9 bases from V and 10 bases from J, with 15 bases between. This CDR3 is 11 amino acids long. From germline, CDR1 is SNHLY and CDR2 FYNNEI. CDR3 nucleotides: TGTGCCAGACAGGAGCGGCCTCTAGCTTTCTTT. Amino acid sequence: CARQERPLAFF.

The chain has TRBV7-9 and TRBJ2-1, with 9 bases matching TRBD2. The length of the CDR3 is 15 residues. The germline gives CDR1 SEHNR, CDR2 FQNEAQ (reference sequence). Germline trimming cut 5 bases from V and 7 bases from J; bases unmatched to any gene: 9. In DNA, the CDR3 is TGTGCCAGCAGCCGCGTGGTAGCGGGAGCGAATGAGCAGTTCTTC. Its translation is CASSRVVAGANEQFF.

The gene calls are TRBV19 and TRBJ1-2, with D hard to call. The germline V gene encodes CDR1 LNHDA and CDR2 SQIVND (reference sequence). This CDR3 has 13 residues. V was clipped by 10 bases and J by 8 bases, with 20 bases between them. This CDR3 is CATTLTPGRGYTF. The CDR3 region has the DNA TGTGCCACCACCTTGACTCCTGGGAGAGGCTACACCTTC.

This clonotype was seen repeatedly, ten times or more. The chain uses TRBV7-9 and TRBJ2-7, with D hard to call. Germline V CDR1 and CDR2: SEHNR, FQNEAQ (reference sequence). This CDR3 contains 14 residues. V lost 1 base and J lost 0, with 7 bases in between. CDR3 sequence: CASSLGKSSYEQYF. In DNA, the CDR3 is TGTGCCAGCAGCTTAGGGAAAAGCTCCTACGAGCAGTACTTC.

There are a few counts of this clonotype. The chain is built from TRBV6-4 and TRBJ2-6; 9 nucleotides match TRBD1. The CDR3 loop spans 17 amino acids. J gave up 3 bases and V 3 bases, and 6 bases lay outside the gene matches. Germline V gene data show CDR1 as MRHNA and CDR2 as SNTAGT. The CDR3 region has the DNA TGTGCCAGCAGTGAGGGACAGGGATATCGTGGGGCCAACGTCCTGACTTTC. This codes for CASSEGQGYRGANVLTF.

This clonotype came up a few times. The rearrangement joins TRBV7-2 to TRBJ2-1, with TRBD2 matching over 7 bases. V shed 5 bases and J 9 bases; nucleotides not matched to a gene: 7. This CDR3 is built from 13 residues. Germline CDR1 is SGHTA and CDR2 is FQGNSA. The chain's CDR3 is CASSERLAREQFF. CDR3 coding DNA: TGTGCCAGCAGCGAACGACTAGCTCGTGAGCAGTTCTTC.

The gene calls are TRBV27 and TRBJ1-4; TRBD1 might be the D (5 bases). This CDR3 has 15 amino acids. V lost 6 bases and J lost 5, with 16 bases in between. Per the germline V gene, CDR1 is MNHEY and CDR2 is SMNVEV (reference sequence). DNA of the CDR3: TGTGCCAGCAGGGACCTGGGACGGAAGAATGAAAAACTGTTTTTT. Protein product: CASRDLGRKNEKLFF.

This chain connects TRBV5-4 to TRBJ2-7; D ambiguous. The germline CDR1 and CDR2 sequences are SGHNT and YYREEE (reference sequence). The CDR3 spans 14 residues. The V end lost 0 bases, the J end lost 5 bases, and 12 bases lay between the germline ends. The CDR3 nucleotides read TGTGCCAGCAGCTTGGTCCGGAGTGCCAACGAGCAGTACTTC. It translates to CASSLVRSANEQYF.

The table lists this clonotype with a few counts. The chain recombines TRBV7-6 with TRBJ2-1, with D possibly TRBD2 on 6 matching bases. Germline V gene data show CDR1 as SGHVS and CDR2 as FNYEAQ. The CDR3 contains 15 residues. Trimming took 5 bases from V and 6 from J, leaving 17 bases between them. CDR3 nucleotides: TGTGCCAGCAGCCCCGGAGGAGGGAGCCCCAATGAGCAGTTCTTC. Protein: CASSPGGGSPNEQFF.

The sample holds a few counts of this clonotype. The chain carries TRBV20-1 and TRBJ2-3; D perhaps matches TRBD1 (6 bases). Germline V gives CDR1 DFQATT, CDR2 SNEGSKA (reference sequence). This CDR3 has 14 amino acids. V was shortened by 3 bases and J by 0 bases, with 10 bases between the two germline ends. CDR3 residues: CSARSGTSTDTQYF. CDR3 DNA sequence: TGCAGTGCTAGGTCCGGGACAAGCACAGATACGCAGTATTTT.

This clonotype has a count of ten or more. CDR3 DNA sequence: TGTGCCAGCACCCAGACTAGCGGGAGACTCGAGCAGTTCTTC. It encodes CASTQTSGRLEQFF. The rearrangement joins TRBV12-3 or TRBV12-4 to TRBJ2-1; TRBD2 matches at 12 bases. CDR3 length: 14 amino acids. Losses at the gene ends were 7 bases for V and 10 bases for J; bases not matched to a gene: 8.

In this sample, this clonotype turned up a few times. This chain joins TRBV10-3 and TRBJ1-1; no definite D call. The CDR3 has 14 residues. Germline V gene lookup returns CDR1 ENHRY and CDR2 SYGVKD. V dropped 3 bases and J dropped 0 bases, with 8 bases sitting between them. CDR3 sequence (DNA): TGTGCCATCAGTGAAAAAATCATGAACACTGAAGCTTTCTTT. As protein: CAISEKIMNTEAFF.

Of note for this clonotype: Its ends do not fully match the called genes, so a read error is possible. The CDR3 coding sequence is TGTGCCAGCAGTCAAATGACAGTCATGAACACTGAATCTTTCTTT. Translating gives CASSQMTVMNTESFF. The gene calls are TRBV6-1 and TRBJ1-1, with D possibly TRBD1 on 5 matching bases. Looked up from germline, CDR1 is MNHNS and CDR2 is SASEGT. The CDR3 totals 15 residues.

This clonotype was counted at least ten times. The V call is TRBV11-2, the J call TRBJ1-5; D is ambiguous. Trimming took off 2 bases at V and 9 bases at J, with 11 bases between the two ends. CDR1 and CDR2 from the germline V gene are SGHAT and FQNNGV. The CDR3 extends over 13 amino acids. The CDR3 DNA reads as TGTGCCAGCAGCTTACGTCAGCGGGGGCCCCAGCATTTT. Its protein is CASSLRQRGPQHF.

This clonotype was seen more than once but under ten times. The V and J genes are TRBV19 and TRBJ1-2; 9 nucleotides align to TRBD1. CDR3 size: 15 residues. From germline, CDR1 is LNHDA and CDR2 SQIVND (reference sequence). The ends lost 5 bases at V and 2 bases at J; junction bases unmatched: 6. CDR3 residues: CASSPGTGPNYGYTF. For the CDR3, the DNA is TGTGCCAGTAGTCCCGGGACAGGGCCCAACTATGGCTACACCTTC.

This clonotype was counted ten times or more. The V gene is TRBV7-6, the J gene TRBJ1-1; a possible D gene is TRBD1 (5 bases). CDR3 length: 13 residues. CDR1 is SGHVS, CDR2 FNYEAQ, per germline. V was shortened by 5 bases and J by 7 bases, with 14 bases between the two germline ends. The chain's CDR3 is CASSRRVGGEAFF. CDR3 nucleotides: TGTGCCAGCAGCCGCAGGGTAGGAGGTGAAGCTTTCTTT.

This clonotype was detected many times. The J gene is TRBJ2-5, the V gene TRBV29-1; TRBD2 agrees at 7 bases. Germline V lookup: CDR1 SQVTM, CDR2 ANQGSEA. J lost 5 bases, V lost 1 base, and 4 bases had no gene match. The CDR3 consists of 13 residues. CDR3 in amino acids: CSVEVGGSETQYF. The CDR3 DNA sequence: TGCAGCGTTGAAGTGGGGGGGAGCGAGACCCAGTACTTC.

This clonotype was found many times. The chain recombines TRBV9 with TRBJ2-1; TRBD2 matches at 7 bases. J was trimmed by 9 bases and V by 3 bases; bases with no gene match: 6. The CDR3 consists of 13 residues. The germline CDR1 and CDR2 sequences are SGDLS and YYNGEE. The CDR3 DNA is TGTGCCAGCAGCGCCCTGACTAGCTTTGAGCAGTTCTTC. The encoded protein is CASSALTSFEQFF.